This T cell receptor beta chain originates from a study of glioma-infiltrating T cells. CDR3 length equals 15 residues. Germline V gene data show CDR1 as SGHTA and CDR2 as FQGNSA. Trimming at V came to 5 bases and at J to 13 bases, leaving 13 bases not matched to a gene. Amplification of TCR alpha and beta CDR3 regions from RNA used iRepertoire nested multiplex PCR. For one-step reverse transcription and amplification, 100-400 ng of tissue mRNA or PBMC total RNA was used. TCRdb re-called the multiplex PCR reads through MiXCR, storing one row per CDR3 protein. The sample includes under 150,000 distinct CDR3 sequences, more than 20% of them seen just once. This clonotype is a singleton in its sample. Its matching antigen is unknown. A read error is possible here, since a much larger clone lies one base away. General observations from the study: Only very few CDR3 sequences appeared in both tissue and blood. Gliomas, especially low-grade, showed above-expected tissue-blood divergence; non-neoplastic patients showed below.

The origin of this receptor is a human donor with low-grade glioma or glioblastoma, undergoing nonglioma brain surgery, or in good health (not recorded which). The specimen sequenced was glioma tissue, nonneoplastic brain tissue, or PBMCs (not recorded which). The chain recombines TRBV7-2 with TRBJ2-4, with 11 nucleotides matching TRBD2. Written as DNA, the CDR3 is TGTGCCAGCAGCCGTACTAGCGGGGGTCGTAATGAGCAGTACTTC. Translated, it gives CASSRTSGGRNEQYF.